This TCR beta chain was captured in a study of monozygotic twins with inflammatory bowel disease. The CDR3 spans 16 residues. From germline, CDR1 is SGHKS and CDR2 YYEKEE (reference sequence). No DNA is given; TCRdb re-called the 5' RACE reads and lists each CDR3 protein once. With around 150,000 distinct CDR3 sequences in the sample, the ten largest clones hold under 3.5%. The material sequenced was blood. The receptor was derived from a human donor with ulcerative colitis or Crohn's disease, or a healthy co-twin of an affected twin (not recorded which). The chain uses TRBV5-5 and TRBJ2-1; there is no DNA to check the TCRdb D call of TRBD2. CDR3 loop: CASSLEVSGVYNEQFF.